The following is a TCR beta chain sequence with its context. Its cognate antigen is unknown. Produced via immunoSEQ multiplex PCR; TCRdb's table is partial and in-frame only. Of over 70,000 clones detected, more than 85% appear once; the ten largest clones hold 14%. The CDR3 length is 16 residues. Per the germline V gene, CDR1 is MNHEY and CDR2 is SMNVEV (reference sequence). J gave up 4 bases and V 2 bases, and 4 bases lay outside the gene matches. These data are taken from a study of OX40 agonist ivuxolimab in advanced cancers. Study in general: Aged about 23 to 80 with a mean of about 63 years, they were around 85% male. Findings and caveats of the study: Fewer expanded clones were found on average in CD4+ than in CD8+ T cells. Also present in some nonresponders was a low level of normalized T-cell clonal expansion. The specificity for antigen of the expanded peripheral T cells was not determined.

V gene TRBV27 combines with J gene TRBJ1-3; 11 nucleotides match TRBD1. The starting material was CD4+ or CD8+ T cells sorted from blood, obtained in a trial of the OX40 agonist ivuxolimab. The source of this sequence is an adult with an advanced solid tumor such as melanoma, head and neck, liver or kidney cancer. CDR3 in DNA: TGTGCCAGCAGTTTAACGGGACAGGGGGGAGGAAACACCATATATTTT. Amino acids: CASSLTGQGGGNTIYF.